This TCR beta chain was identified in a study of T cell clones after liver transplantation. Study summary: TCRbeta sequencing after a pre-transplant mixed lymphocyte reaction identified graft-donor-reactive clones, later tracked in post-transplant blood. Until 12-24 months post-transplant, subjects got standard immunosuppression and no induction.

Per germline, CDR1 SEHNR and CDR2 FQNEAQ (reference sequence). The CDR3 has 14 residues. With 5 bases removed from V and 4 bases from J, the gap between germline ends came to 14 bases. Clones were read by immunoSEQ multiplex PCR, and TCRdb kept only the in-frame ones, dropping some. The data hold roughly 53,000 clones, with under 85% observed a single time. CD3+CD4+ and CD3+CD8+ cells were FACS-sorted from thawed unstimulated PBMCs. The J gene is TRBJ1-2, the V gene TRBV7-9; D not resolved. The clonotype comes from a human patient who received a liver transplant. Some T cells here may be from the graft donor. This sample comprised CD4+ T cells from blood, obtained at the 22-month timepoint. The CDR3 sequence is CASSPQDAGYGYTF. DNA of the CDR3: TGTGCCAGCAGCCCCCAGGACGCGGGCTATGGCTACACCTTC.